This T cell receptor (beta chain) was documented in a study of cytomegalovirus exposure and HLA in healthy donors. Study background: There were 85 million or so unique TCRs (from HLA-typed donors) in an early data release.

The study, taken as a whole, reports: Donors belonging to an Asian-associated ancestry cluster reportedly showed fewer N-insertions in productive TCRs than the roughly 700-donor mean, according to what a later analysis found. Specific recognition of CMV antigens was confirmed in vitro for three chains (all CMV-associated). Association of roughly 17,000 TCR beta sequences with HLA alleles was found at 0.05 false discovery rate in a later analysis.

Germline V gene data show CDR1 as SGDLS and CDR2 as YYNGEE. The CDR3 has 13 amino acids. Points on this clone: The target antigen is unknown. Compared with germline, one end of the junction differs, possibly owing to a read error. This CDR3 is also generated by other DNA sequences in the sample.

The PCR had 60 Vbeta and 13 Jbeta primers. Assay used: immunoSEQ multiplex PCR; TCRdb lists only in-frame clones, some missing. The table shows 120,000 or so clones, with roughly 80% occurring only once. The sequence came from a male donor in good health and CMV-seropositive. J is TRBJ1-1 and V is TRBV9; no reliable D call. Sequenced input: PBMCs. DNA of the CDR3: TGTGCCAGCAGCGTAACTGGTTTCACTGAAGCCTTCTTT. Its translation is CASSVTGFTEAFF.